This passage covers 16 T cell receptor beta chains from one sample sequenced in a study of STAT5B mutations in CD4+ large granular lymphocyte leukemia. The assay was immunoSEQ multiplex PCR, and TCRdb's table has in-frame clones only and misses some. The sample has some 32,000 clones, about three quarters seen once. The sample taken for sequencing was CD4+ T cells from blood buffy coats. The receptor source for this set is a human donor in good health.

CDR3 residues: CASSEGGTQGEKLFF. CDR3 DNA sequence: TGTGCCAGCAGTGAGGGTGGGACACAAGGAGAAAAACTGTTTTTT. The chain carries TRBV25-1 and TRBJ1-4, with D possibly being TRBD1 (6 bases). In germline, CDR1 is MGHDK, CDR2 SYGVNS. CDR3 length: 15 amino acids. V gave up 3 bases and J gave up 8 bases, with 16 bases separating them.

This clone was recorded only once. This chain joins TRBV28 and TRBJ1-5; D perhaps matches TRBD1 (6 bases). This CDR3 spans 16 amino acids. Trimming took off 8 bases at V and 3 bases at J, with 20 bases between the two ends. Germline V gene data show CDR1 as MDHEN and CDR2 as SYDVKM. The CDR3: CASALSGGDPNQPQHF. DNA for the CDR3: TGTGCCAGCGCCCTTTCGGGGGGCGATCCCAATCAGCCCCAGCATTTT. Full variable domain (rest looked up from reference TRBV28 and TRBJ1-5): DVKVTQSSRYLVKRTGEKVFLECVQDMDHENMFWYRQDPGLGLRLIYFSYDVKMKEKGDIPEGYSVSREKKERFSLILESASTNQTSMYLCASALSGGDPNQPQHFGDGTRLSIL.

This chain's CDR3 is CASSEAMGDYGYTF. The CDR3 coding sequence is TGTGCCAGCAGTGAAGCCATGGGAGACTATGGCTACACCTTC. The V and J genes are TRBV6-1 and TRBJ1-2; D is undetermined. V was cut by 0 bases and J by 3 bases, with 8 bases left in between. Germline V gene sequence: CDR1 MNHNS, CDR2 SASEGT. The CDR3 extends over 14 amino acids.

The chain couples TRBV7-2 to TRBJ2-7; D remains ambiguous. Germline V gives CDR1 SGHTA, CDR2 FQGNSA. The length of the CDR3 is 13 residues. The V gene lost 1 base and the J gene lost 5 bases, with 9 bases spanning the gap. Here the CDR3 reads CASSLVFGDEQYF. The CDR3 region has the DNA TGTGCCAGCAGCTTAGTCTTCGGCGACGAGCAGTACTTC.

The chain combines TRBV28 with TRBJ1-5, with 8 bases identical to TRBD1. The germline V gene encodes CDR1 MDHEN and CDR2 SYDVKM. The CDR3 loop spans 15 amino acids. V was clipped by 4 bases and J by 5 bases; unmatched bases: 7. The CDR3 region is CASSSIGTGYQPQHF. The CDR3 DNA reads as TGTGCCAGCAGTTCAATTGGGACAGGTTATCAGCCCCAGCATTTT.

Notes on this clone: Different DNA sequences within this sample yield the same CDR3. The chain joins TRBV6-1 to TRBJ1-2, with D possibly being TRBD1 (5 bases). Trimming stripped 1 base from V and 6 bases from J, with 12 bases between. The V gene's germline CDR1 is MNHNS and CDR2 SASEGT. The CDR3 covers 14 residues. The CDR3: CASSEVGAEDGYTF. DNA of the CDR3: TGTGCCAGCAGTGAAGTAGGGGCAGAAGATGGCTACACCTTC.

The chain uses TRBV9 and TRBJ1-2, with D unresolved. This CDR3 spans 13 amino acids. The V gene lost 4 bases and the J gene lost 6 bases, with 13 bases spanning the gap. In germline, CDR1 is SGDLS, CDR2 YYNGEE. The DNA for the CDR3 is TGTGCCAGCAGCCCGGGGATACTAGATGGCTACACCTTC. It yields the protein CASSPGILDGYTF.

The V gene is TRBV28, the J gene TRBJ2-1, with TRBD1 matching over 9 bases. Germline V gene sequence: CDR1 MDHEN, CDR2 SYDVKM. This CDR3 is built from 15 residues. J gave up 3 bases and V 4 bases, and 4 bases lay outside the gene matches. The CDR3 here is CASSYGTGSYNEQFF. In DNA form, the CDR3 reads TGTGCCAGCAGTTATGGGACAGGGAGCTACAATGAGCAGTTCTTC.

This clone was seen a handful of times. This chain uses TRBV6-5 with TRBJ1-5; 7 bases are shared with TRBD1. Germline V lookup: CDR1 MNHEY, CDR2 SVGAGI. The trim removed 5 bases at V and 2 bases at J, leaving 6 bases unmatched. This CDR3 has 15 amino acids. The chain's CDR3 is CASSRQGTGNQPQHF. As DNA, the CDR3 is TGTGCCAGCAGTCGACAGGGAACGGGCAATCAGCCCCAGCATTTT.

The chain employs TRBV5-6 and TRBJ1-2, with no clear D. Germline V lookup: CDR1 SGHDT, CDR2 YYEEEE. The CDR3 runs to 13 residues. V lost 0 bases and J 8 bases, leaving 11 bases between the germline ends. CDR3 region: CASSLDRVQGYTF. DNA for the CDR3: TGTGCCAGCAGCTTGGATAGGGTTCAGGGCTACACCTTC.

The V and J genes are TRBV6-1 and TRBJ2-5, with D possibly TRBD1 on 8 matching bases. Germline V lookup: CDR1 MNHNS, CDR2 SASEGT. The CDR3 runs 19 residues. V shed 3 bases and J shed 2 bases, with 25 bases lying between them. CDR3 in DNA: TGTGCCAGCAGTGAGGACAGGGAGGGGGCCGCCCCTTTACAAGAGACCCAGTACTTC. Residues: CASSEDREGAAPLQETQYF.

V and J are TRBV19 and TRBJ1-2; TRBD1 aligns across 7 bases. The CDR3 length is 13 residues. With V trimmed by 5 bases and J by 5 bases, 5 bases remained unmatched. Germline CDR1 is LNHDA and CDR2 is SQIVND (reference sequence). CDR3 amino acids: CASSYRGRYGYTF. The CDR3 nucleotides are TGTGCCAGTAGTTACAGGGGACGATATGGCTACACCTTC.

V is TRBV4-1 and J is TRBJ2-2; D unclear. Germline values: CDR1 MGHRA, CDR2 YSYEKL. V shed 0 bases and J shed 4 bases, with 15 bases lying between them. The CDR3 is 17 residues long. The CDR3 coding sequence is TGCGCCAGCAGCCAAGATCGAGACTCAATTAGCACCGGGGAGCTGTTTTTT. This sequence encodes CASSQDRDSISTGELFF.

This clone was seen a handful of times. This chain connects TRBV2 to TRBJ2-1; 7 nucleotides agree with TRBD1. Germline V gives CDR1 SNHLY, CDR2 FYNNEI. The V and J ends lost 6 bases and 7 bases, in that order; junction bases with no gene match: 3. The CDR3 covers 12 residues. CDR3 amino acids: CASSLQGNEQFF. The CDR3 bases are TGTGCCAGCAGCTTACAGGGGAATGAGCAGTTCTTC. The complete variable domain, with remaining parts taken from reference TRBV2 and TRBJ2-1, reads EPEVTQTPSHQVTQMGQEVILRCVPISNHLYFYWYRQILGQKVEFLVSFYNNEISEKSEIFDDQFSVERPDGSNFTLKIRSTKLEDSAMYFCASSLQGNEQFFGPGTRLTVL.

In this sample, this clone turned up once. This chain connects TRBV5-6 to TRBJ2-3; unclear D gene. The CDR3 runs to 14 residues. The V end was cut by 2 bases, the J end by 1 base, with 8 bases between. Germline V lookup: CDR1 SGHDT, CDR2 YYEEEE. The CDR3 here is CASSFPGRTDTQYF. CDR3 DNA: TGTGCCAGCAGCTTTCCCGGGCGCACAGATACGCAGTATTTT.

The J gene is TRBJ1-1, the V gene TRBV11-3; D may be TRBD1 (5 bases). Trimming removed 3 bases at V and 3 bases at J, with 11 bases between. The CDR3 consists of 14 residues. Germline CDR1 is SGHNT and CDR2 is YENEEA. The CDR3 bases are TGTGCCAGCAGCTTGGGGCAAAGTTACACTGAAGCTTTCTTT. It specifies CASSLGQSYTEAFF. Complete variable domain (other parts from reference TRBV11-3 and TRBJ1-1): EAGVVQSPRYKIIEKKQPVAFWCNPISGHNTLYWYLQNLGQGPELLIRYENEEAVDDSQLPKDRFSAERLKGVDSTLKIQPAELGDSAVYLCASSLGQSYTEAFFGQGTRLTVV.